Listed below are T cell receptor beta chains from one sample, sequenced in a study of cytomegalovirus exposure and HLA in healthy donors. Generated by immunoSEQ multiplex PCR, the TCRdb table keeps only in-frame clones and is missing some. Of tens of thousands of clones listed, about 70% are singletons. What was sequenced was PBMCs. Source of these receptors: a man aged 18 to 30 in good health and CMV-seronegative. CDR3s include the opening cysteine and the closing phenylalanine or tryptophan. A D gene is named only where the DNA matches it firmly. Expanded clones get a size class; other rows say once, few or many, or leave the size out.

size	D	J	V	CDR3	DNA
.	.	TRBJ2-1	TRBV29-1	CSGYYNEQFF	TGCAGCGGTTACTACAATGAGCAGTTCTTC
.	.	TRBJ2-5	TRBV5-6	CASSWEETQYF	TGTGCCAGCAGTTGGGAGGAGACCCAGTACTTC
.	.	TRBJ1-4	TRBV2	CASKVVSQENEKLFF	TGTGCCAGCAAGGTCGTGAGCCAGGAAAATGAAAAACTGTTTTTT
.	TRBD1	TRBJ2-1	TRBV6-6	CASRSSGTGYNEQFF	TGTGCCAGCAGGTCATCCGGGACAGGGTACAATGAGCAGTTCTTC
.	TRBD1	TRBJ1-1	TRBV5-1	CASSSAGTARGEAFF	TGCGCCAGCAGCTCCGCCGGGACAGCCAGGGGTGAAGCTTTCTTT
.	TRBD1	TRBJ1-4	TRBV6-1	CASSEALTGGGTNEKLFF	TGTGCCAGCAGTGAAGCGCTTACAGGGGGTGGCACTAATGAAAAACTGTTTTTT
.	TRBD1	TRBJ1-1	TRBV27	CASHKSLAGGSNTEAFF	TGTGCCAGCCACAAAAGCCTGGCAGGGGGATCGAACACTGAAGCTTTCTTT
.	TRBD2	TRBJ2-3	TRBV28	CASSKIGVLAGPQDTQYF	TGTGCCAGCAGTAAGATTGGGGTGCTAGCGGGCCCCCAAGATACGCAGTATTTT
.	.	TRBJ2-5	TRBV19	CASSTGLPETQYF	TGTGCCAGTAGTACGGGACTCCCCGAGACCCAGTACTTC
.	.	TRBJ1-2	TRBV4-2	CASSQRRREGDGYTF	TGTGCCAGCAGCCAAAGAAGGAGGGAGGGGGATGGCTACACCTTC
.	.	TRBJ2-1	TRBV4-2	CASSQALSQYNEQFF	TGTGCCAGCAGCCAAGCTCTCTCGCAGTACAATGAGCAGTTCTTC
.	.	TRBJ1-1	TRBV7-9	CSSSLRDTEAFF	TGTTCCAGCAGCTTGAGGGACACTGAAGCTTTCTTT
.	.	TRBJ1-5	TRBV4-2	CASSQDLDRFSQPQHF	TGTGCCAGCAGCCAAGATCTCGACAGATTCAGTCAGCCCCAGCATTTT
.	.	TRBJ2-3	TRBV6-5	CASSYSYKAVTDTQYF	TGTGCCAGCAGTTACTCGTACAAGGCGGTAACAGATACGCAGTATTTT
.	.	TRBJ1-1	TRBV9	CASSVRGTTEAFF	TGTGCCAGCAGCGTCAGGGGTACCACTGAAGCTTTCTTT
.	TRBD1	TRBJ1-1	TRBV7-2	CASSLVAQGARTEAFF	TGTGCCAGCAGCTTAGTTGCGCAGGGGGCGAGGACTGAAGCTTTCTTT
.	TRBD1	TRBJ1-5	TRBV11-3	CASSLGGGGQGSYSNQPQHF	TGTGCCAGCAGCTTAGGGGGAGGGGGACAGGGTTCTTATAGCAATCAGCCCCAGCATTTT
.	.	TRBJ1-5	TRBV6-6	CASSYSEGRNQPQHF	TGTGCCAGCAGTTACTCTGAGGGCCGCAATCAGCCCCAGCATTTT
few	.	TRBJ2-1	TRBV14	CASSHRDYGYNEQFF	TGTGCCAGCAGCCATAGAGATTACGGGTACAATGAGCAGTTCTTC
.	TRBD1	TRBJ1-2	TRBV9	CASSVAGGLEGYTF	TGTGCCAGCAGCGTAGCAGGGGGGCTTGAAGGCTACACCTTC
once	TRBD2	TRBJ2-7	TRBV4-2	CASTIAGGTYEQYF	TGTGCCAGCACTATAGCGGGGGGAACCTACGAGCAGTACTTC
.	.	TRBJ1-5	TRBV19	CASSIGRAHQPQHF	TGTGCCAGTAGTATAGGGAGGGCCCATCAGCCCCAGCATTTT
.	.	TRBJ1-3	TRBV21-1	CASSKGQPSSGNTIYF	TGTGCCAGCAGCAAAGGACAGCCGAGCTCTGGAAACACCATATATTTT
.	.	TRBJ1-1	TRBV6-5	CASSYWRTDPNTEAFF	TGTGCCAGCAGTTACTGGAGGACAGACCCGAACACTGAAGCTTTCTTT
.	TRBD1	TRBJ2-3	TRBV11-1	CASSPPGTGRADTQYF	TGTGCCAGCAGCCCGCCCGGGACAGGGAGGGCAGATACGCAGTATTTT
once	.	TRBJ1-5	TRBV5-1	CASSPVGGGNQPQHF	TGCGCCAGCAGCCCGGTAGGGGGTGGCAATCAGCCCCAGCATTTT
.	.	TRBJ1-6	TRBV5-4	CASSRKLPSSYNSPLHF	TGTGCCAGCAGCCGCAAACTACCGAGCTCCTATAATTCACCCCTCCACTTT
few	.	TRBJ1-6	TRBV11-2	CASSFASSGSPLHF	TGTGCCAGCAGCTTCGCCTCCTCAGGGTCACCCCTCCACTTT
.	TRBD1	TRBJ2-7	TRBV7-9	CASSLGRLGQGNYEQYF	TGTGCCAGCAGCTTGGGAAGATTGGGACAGGGGAATTACGAGCAGTACTTC
.	.	TRBJ2-5	TRBV11-3	CASSLGGIQETQYF	TGTGCCAGCAGCTTAGGTGGCATCCAAGAGACCCAGTACTTC
.	.	TRBJ1-2	TRBV6-1	CASSDSGYGYTF	TGTGCCAGCAGTGATTCCGGCTATGGCTACACCTTC
.	TRBD1	TRBJ1-2	TRBV19	CASRRTGVGYTF	TGTGCCAGTAGGAGGACAGGGGTTGGCTACACCTTC
.	TRBD1	TRBJ1-2	TRBV28	CASRTDRATGYGYTF	TGTGCCAGCAGGACCGACAGGGCCACAGGCTATGGCTACACCTTC
once	.	TRBJ1-1	TRBV7-9	CASSYPQGEATEAFF	TGTGCCAGCAGCTACCCACAGGGAGAAGCTACTGAAGCTTTCTTT
few	.	TRBJ1-1	TRBV6-5	CASTRGSSAEAFF	TGTGCCAGCACTAGGGGTTCGAGCGCTGAAGCTTTCTTT
once	.	TRBJ2-1	TRBV10-2	CASSESGLAGGSVYNEQFF	TGCGCCAGCAGTGAGTCTGGACTAGCAGGGGGGTCTGTCTACAATGAGCAGTTCTTC
few	TRBD2	TRBJ2-1	TRBV18	CASSRSGGLRNNEQFF	TGTGCCAGCTCACGGTCGGGAGGGCTTAGAAACAATGAGCAGTTCTTC
.	.	TRBJ2-2	TRBV21-1	CASSKVRGGAGGELFF	TGTGCCAGCAGCAAAGTGCGGGGGGGGGCTGGCGGGGAGCTGTTTTTT
once	.	TRBJ2-7	TRBV5-1	CASSLGRQGTNEQYF	TGCGCCAGCAGCTTGGGTAGGCAGGGGACGAACGAGCAGTACTTC
.	.	TRBJ1-2	TRBV5-1	CASSLEAGGGYGYTF	TGCGCCAGCAGCTTGGAGGCGGGGGGTGGCTATGGCTACACCTTC
.	.	TRBJ1-6	TRBV11-2	CASSLGTGRNNSPLHF	TGTGCCAGCAGCTTAGGAACAGGGCGGAATAATTCACCCCTCCACTTT
.	.	TRBJ1-5	TRBV11-2	CASSLTDSNQPQHF	TGTGCCAGCAGCTTAACAGATAGCAATCAGCCCCAGCATTTT